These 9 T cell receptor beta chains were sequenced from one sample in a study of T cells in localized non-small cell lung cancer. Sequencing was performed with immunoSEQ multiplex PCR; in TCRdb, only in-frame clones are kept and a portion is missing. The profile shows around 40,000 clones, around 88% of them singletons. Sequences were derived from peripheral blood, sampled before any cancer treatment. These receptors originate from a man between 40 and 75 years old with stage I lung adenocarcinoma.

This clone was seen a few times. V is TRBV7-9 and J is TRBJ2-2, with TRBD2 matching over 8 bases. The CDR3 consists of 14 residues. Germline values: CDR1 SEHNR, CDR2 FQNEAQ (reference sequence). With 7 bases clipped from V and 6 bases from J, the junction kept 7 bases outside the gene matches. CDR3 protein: CASTSGGTAGELFF. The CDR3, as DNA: TGTGCCAGCACCTCGGGGGGGACCGCCGGGGAGCTGTTTTTT.

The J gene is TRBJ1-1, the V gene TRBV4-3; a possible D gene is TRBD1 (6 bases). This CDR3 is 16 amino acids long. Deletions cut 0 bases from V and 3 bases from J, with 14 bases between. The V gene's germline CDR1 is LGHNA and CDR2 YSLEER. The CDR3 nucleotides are TGCGCCAGCAGCCAAGATGGAACAGGGCAGGACACTGAAGCTTTCTTT. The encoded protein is CASSQDGTGQDTEAFF.

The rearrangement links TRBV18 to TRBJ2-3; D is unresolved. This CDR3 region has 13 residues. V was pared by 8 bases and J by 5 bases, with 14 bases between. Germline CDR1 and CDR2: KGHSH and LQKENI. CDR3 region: CASPRRFGDTQYF. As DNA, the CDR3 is TGTGCCAGCCCCCGGCGGTTCGGAGATACGCAGTATTTT.

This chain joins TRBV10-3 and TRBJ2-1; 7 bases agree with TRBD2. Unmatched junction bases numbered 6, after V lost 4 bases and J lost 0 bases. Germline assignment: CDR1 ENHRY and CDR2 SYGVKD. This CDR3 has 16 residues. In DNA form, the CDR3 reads TGTGCCATCAGTGTTCTCGGGGGGAGCTCCTACAATGAGCAGTTCTTC. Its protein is CAISVLGGSSYNEQFF.

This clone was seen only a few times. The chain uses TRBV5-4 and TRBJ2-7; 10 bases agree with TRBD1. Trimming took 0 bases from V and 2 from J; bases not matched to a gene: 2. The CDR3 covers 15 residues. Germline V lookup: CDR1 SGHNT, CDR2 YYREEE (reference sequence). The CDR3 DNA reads TGTGCCAGCAGCTTGGAAGGACAGGGGGCCTACGAGCAGTACTTC. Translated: CASSLEGQGAYEQYF.

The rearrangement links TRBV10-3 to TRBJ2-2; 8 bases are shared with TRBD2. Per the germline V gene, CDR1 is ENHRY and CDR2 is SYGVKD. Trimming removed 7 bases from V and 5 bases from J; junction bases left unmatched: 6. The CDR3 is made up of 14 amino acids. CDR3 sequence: CAITASGRTGELFF. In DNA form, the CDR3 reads TGTGCCATCACCGCGAGCGGGAGAACCGGGGAGCTGTTTTTT.

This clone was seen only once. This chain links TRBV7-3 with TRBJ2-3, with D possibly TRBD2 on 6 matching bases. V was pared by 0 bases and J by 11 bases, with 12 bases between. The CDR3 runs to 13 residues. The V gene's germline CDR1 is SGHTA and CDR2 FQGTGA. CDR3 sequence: CASSLTGTSLQYF. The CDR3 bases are TGTGCCAGCAGCTTAACTGGGACTTCGCTGCAGTATTTT.

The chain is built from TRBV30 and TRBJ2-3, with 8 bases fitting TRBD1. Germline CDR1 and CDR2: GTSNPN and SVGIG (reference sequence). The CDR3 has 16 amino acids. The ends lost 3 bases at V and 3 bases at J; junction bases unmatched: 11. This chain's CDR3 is CAWRGRQGAFTDTQYF. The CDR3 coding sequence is TGTGCCTGGAGGGGAAGGCAGGGGGCATTTACAGATACGCAGTATTTT.

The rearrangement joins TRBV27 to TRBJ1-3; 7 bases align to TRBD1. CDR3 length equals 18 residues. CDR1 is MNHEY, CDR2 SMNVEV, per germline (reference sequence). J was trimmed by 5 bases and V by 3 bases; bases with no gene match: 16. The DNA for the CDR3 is TGTGCCAGCAGTTTTCAGGCTATTTTAGCAGGGGGGAGAAACACCATATATTTT. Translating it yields CASSFQAILAGGRNTIYF.